The next 30 T cell receptor beta chains were all read from a single sample in a study of blood T cells in healthy people across ages. Primed by a sample-barcoded 5' primer and a J-beta primer mix, a second PCR proceeded for about 7 to 12 cycles. TCRdb ran MiXCR on the 5' RACE reads and lists one entry per CDR3 protein. The sample shows roughly 650,000 distinct CDR3 sequences, roughly 32% of them seen only once. Material: blood. The receptors stem from a woman over 75 in good health.

Regarding this clonotype: One base away lies a much larger clone, so this may be a sequencing read error. The chain couples TRBV29-1 to TRBJ2-1; D not certain. CDR3 length equals 9 residues. V lost 6 bases and J 12 bases, leaving 9 bases between the germline ends. Per the germline V gene, CDR1 is SQVTM and CDR2 is ANQGSEA. The CDR3 spells CSVGDGQFF. CDR3 nucleotides: TGCAGCGTCGGCGATGGGCAGTTCTTC.

The sample holds one count of this clonotype. This rearrangement joins TRBV12-3 or TRBV12-4 to TRBJ2-1; D possibly corresponds to TRBD2 (8 bases). The V gene lost 5 bases and the J gene lost 4 bases, with 18 bases spanning the gap. CDR3 size: 16 residues. The CDR3 coding sequence is TGTGCCAGCAGTCAGGGGGTAGCGGGGAGTTACAATGAGCAGTTCTTC. Its protein is CASSQGVAGSYNEQFF.

A few counts support this clonotype. The chain joins TRBV18 to TRBJ1-5; D remains ambiguous. Germline loops: CDR1 KGHSH, CDR2 LQKENI. The germline V and J ends were trimmed by 3 bases and 9 bases, with 15 bases remaining between them. CDR3 length: 14 residues. The CDR3 bases are TGTGCCAGCTCACCTTCGGCCCTCCGCGGGCCCCAGCATTTT. This encodes CASSPSALRGPQHF.

Remarks on this clonotype: It may be a read error: a sequence one base away is much more abundant. The rearrangement uses TRBV7-9 and TRBJ2-1; D may be TRBD1 (7 bases). The germline V and J ends were trimmed by 1 base and 6 bases, with 13 bases remaining between them. Germline lookup yields CDR1 SEHNR and CDR2 FQNEAQ (reference sequence). The CDR3 covers 15 residues. The CDR3 reads CASSLGRGRSNEQFF. For the CDR3, the DNA is TGTGCCAGCAGCTTAGGGAGGGGGCGAAGCAATGAGCAGTTCTTC. Full variable domain (outside the CDR3, taken from reference TRBV7-9 and TRBJ2-1): DTGVSQNPRHKITKRGQNVTFRCDPISEHNRLYWYRQTLGQGPEFLTYFQNEAQLEKSRLLSDRFSAERPKGSFSTLEIQRTEQGDSAMYLCASSLGRGRSNEQFFGPGTRLTVL.

As DNA, the CDR3 is TGTGCCACCAGCAGAGATAGGGAGGGGGCGACAGATACGCAGTATTTT. This encodes CATSRDREGATDTQYF. The V and J genes are TRBV15 and TRBJ2-3; D might be TRBD1 or TRBD2, each matching 7 bases. The CDR3 consists of 16 residues. The germline gives CDR1 LNHNV, CDR2 YYDKDF (reference sequence). With 0 bases removed from V and 3 bases from J, the gap between germline ends came to 13 bases.

The chain joins TRBV7-9 to TRBJ2-1, with 7 bases matching TRBD2. This CDR3 spans 16 amino acids. Germline loops: CDR1 SEHNR, CDR2 FQNEAQ (reference sequence). Germline trimming cut 5 bases from V and 7 bases from J; bases unmatched to any gene: 14. The CDR3 nucleotides are TGTGCCAGCAGCGGGGGGGTAGGCGGGAGTGAGAATGAGCAGTTCTTC. Amino acids: CASSGGVGGSENEQFF.

This clonotype has ten or more counts. This chain uses TRBV12-3 or TRBV12-4 with TRBJ2-4; 8 positions agree with TRBD2. With 6 bases clipped from V and 3 bases from J, the junction kept 7 bases outside the gene matches. The CDR3 is made up of 15 amino acids. CDR3 region: CASSPPSGGKNIQYF. CDR3 sequence (DNA): TGTGCCAGCAGCCCCCCCAGCGGGGGCAAAAACATTCAGTACTTC.

To note about this clonotype: A single base separates this from a much larger clone, so it may be a read error. The genes are TRBV6-1 and TRBJ2-7; D is perhaps TRBD1 (5 bases). The CDR3 loop spans 12 amino acids. With 8 bases removed from V and 3 bases from J, the gap between germline ends came to 11 bases. Per the germline V gene, CDR1 is MNHNS and CDR2 is SASEGT. CDR3 protein: CASPRDSYEQYF. The CDR3 DNA reads as TGTGCCAGCCCCCGTGACAGCTACGAGCAGTACTTC.

Turning to this clonotype: This may be a read error: a much more frequent sequence differs by one nucleotide. The chain employs TRBV7-4 and TRBJ2-5; 11 bases agree with TRBD2. The CDR3 contains 17 residues. The V segment lost 0 bases and the J segment 4 bases; nucleotides outside the gene matches: 7. Germline CDR1 SGHVT, CDR2 SQSDAQ. The CDR3 nucleotides are TGTGCCAGCAGCTTAGCAATAACTAGCGGGGGCGGAGAGACCCAGTACTTC. This gives the protein CASSLAITSGGGETQYF.

V is TRBV7-6 and J is TRBJ2-1; D is undetermined. V was cut by 0 bases and J by 2 bases, with 8 bases left in between. Germline CDR1 is SGHVS and CDR2 is FNYEAQ. The CDR3 totals 15 residues. CDR3 nucleotides: TGTGCCAGCAGCTTAGCAGGGTCCCCCTACAATGAGCAGTTCTTC. As protein: CASSLAGSPYNEQFF. The full variable domain, in which reference TRBV7-6 and TRBJ2-1 provide the parts outside the CDR3, is GAGVSQSPRYKVTKRGQDVALRCDPISGHVSLYWYRQALGQGPEFLTYFNYEAQQDKSGLPNDRFSAERPEGSISTLTIQRTEQRDSAMYRCASSLAGSPYNEQFFGPGTRLTVL.

Ten or more counts support this clonotype. This chain connects TRBV5-1 to TRBJ2-5; tentatively, D is TRBD1 (6 bases). V was shortened by 3 bases and J by 5 bases, with 17 bases between the two germline ends. From germline, CDR1 is SGHRS and CDR2 YFSETQ. The CDR3 consists of 15 residues. The CDR3 nucleotides read TGCGCCAGCAGCTCTTTCAGGGGTTCTCGGGAGACCCAGTACTTC. The encoded protein is CASSSFRGSRETQYF.

A few counts support this clonotype. One base away lies a much larger clone, so this may be a sequencing read error. The chain carries TRBV6-6 and TRBJ2-6; either TRBD1 or TRBD2 may supply D (6 bases each). From germline, CDR1 is MNHNY and CDR2 SVGAGI (reference sequence). The CDR3 has 16 amino acids. The DNA of the CDR3 is TGTGCCAGCAGCAACGGGGGCATCTCTGGGGCCAACGTCCCGACTTTC. It yields the protein CASSNGGISGANVPTF.

This clonotype was found many times. The rearrangement joins TRBV14 to TRBJ2-5, with 8 bases lining up with TRBD2. The V gene's germline CDR1 is SGHDN and CDR2 FVKESK. This CDR3 has 18 amino acids. The V and J ends lost 3 bases and 3 bases, in that order; junction bases with no gene match: 15. CDR3 residues: CASSHPPSGGSDKETQYF. In DNA form, the CDR3 reads TGTGCCAGCAGCCACCCCCCCAGCGGGGGATCCGATAAAGAGACCCAGTACTTC.

This clonotype was counted many times. This chain uses TRBV20-1 with TRBJ2-5, with 11 positions matching TRBD2. Germline CDR1 reads DFQATT; CDR2 reads SNEGSKA (reference sequence). This CDR3 spans 16 amino acids. The junction had 7 bases not matched to a gene; V was cut back by 3 bases and J by 1 base. The CDR3 region is CSARKTSGAVQETQYF. The CDR3 region has the DNA TGCAGTGCTAGGAAGACTAGCGGGGCAGTCCAAGAGACCCAGTACTTC.

This clonotype has a count of ten or more. The chain has TRBV6-1 and TRBJ1-5; D is ambiguous. With 2 bases removed from V and 2 bases from J, the gap between germline ends came to 4 bases. The CDR3 totals 13 residues. CDR1 is MNHNS, CDR2 SASEGT, per germline. CDR3 in amino acids: CASSEQGNQPQHF. The DNA for the CDR3 is TGTGCCAGCAGTGAACAGGGCAATCAGCCCCAGCATTTT.

This clonotype was seen at least ten times. The rearrangement joins TRBV6-1 to TRBJ1-5; TRBD1 might be the D (6 bases). The CDR3 length is 14 residues. The germline V and J ends were trimmed by 3 bases and 5 bases, with 11 bases remaining between them. The germline CDR1 and CDR2 sequences are MNHNS and SASEGT. The CDR3 region is CASSEGDTYQPQHF. In DNA form, the CDR3 reads TGTGCCAGCAGTGAGGGGGACACGTATCAGCCCCAGCATTTT.

Regarding this clonotype: A single base separates this from a much larger clone, so it may be a read error. The rearrangement joins TRBV6-5 to TRBJ2-5; 7 bases agree with TRBD2. The J call may be incorrect, as the DNA end agrees better with TRBJ2-7. Germline V gene lookup returns CDR1 MNHEY and CDR2 SVGAGI. The CDR3 sequence is 14 residues long. CDR3 sequence reads: CASSYSSGRGEQYF. The CDR3 DNA reads as TGTGCCAGCAGTTACTCGTCGGGGAGGGGCGAGCAGTACTTC.

This clonotype has a count of ten or more. CDR3 residues: CASSYRVQGDTQYF. CDR3 nucleotides: TGTGCCAGCAGTTACCGCGTACAGGGGGATACGCAGTATTTT. The chain is built from TRBV6-6 and TRBJ2-3; TRBD1 matches at 7 bases. The CDR3 runs to 14 residues. From germline, CDR1 is MNHNY and CDR2 SVGAGI (reference sequence). The junction had 5 bases not matched to a gene; V was cut back by 2 bases and J by 6 bases.

This clonotype has at least ten counts. CDR3 in amino acids: CASSIGQGSSYEQYF. CDR3 DNA: TGCGCCAGCAGCATCGGACAGGGGAGCTCCTACGAGCAGTACTTC. The chain is built from TRBV5-1 and TRBJ2-7, with 9 nucleotides matching TRBD1. This CDR3 comprises 15 residues. Germline V gives CDR1 SGHRS, CDR2 YFSETQ. V was pared by 4 bases and J by 0 bases, with 5 bases of the junction left unmatched.

For this clonotype: One base away lies a much larger clone, so this may be a sequencing read error. The genes are TRBV29-1 and TRBJ2-5; a possible D gene is TRBD1 (6 bases). From germline, CDR1 is SQVTM and CDR2 ANQGSEA. V dropped 3 bases and J dropped 11 bases, with 13 bases sitting between them. CDR3 length: 11 amino acids. The CDR3 DNA reads as TGCAGCGTTGACAGGGGCAATGAGCAGTACTTC. Amino acid sequence: CSVDRGNEQYF.

The sample holds many counts of this clonotype. CDR3 sequence (DNA): TGCAGTGCTAGAGAGGGGGGTAACGATTCACCCCTCCACTTT. Its translation is CSAREGGNDSPLHF. The chain links TRBV20-1 to TRBJ1-6, with D maybe TRBD1 (5 bases). Trimming left V 0 bases short and J 8 bases short, with 11 bases between. The CDR3 consists of 14 residues. The germline gives CDR1 DFQATT, CDR2 SNEGSKA (reference sequence).

This clonotype appeared many times. DNA for the CDR3: TGTGCCAGCAGGGCAGGGACTAGCGGGCCTACTGAGGGTACGCAGTATTTT. Translated: CASRAGTSGPTEGTQYF. The rearrangement joins TRBV6-6 to TRBJ2-3, with 12 bases that match TRBD2. From germline, CDR1 is MNHNY and CDR2 SVGAGI (reference sequence). With 6 bases clipped from V and 8 bases from J, the junction kept 15 bases outside the gene matches. The CDR3 covers 17 residues.

This rearrangement joins TRBV20-1 to TRBJ2-5, with D hard to call. The germline V gene has CDR1 DFQATT and CDR2 SNEGSKA (reference sequence). The CDR3 sequence is 12 residues long. Between the trimmed V and J ends, which lost 4 bases and 4 bases, there was a span of 10 bases. CDR3 amino acids: CSATTTGETQYF. Here the CDR3 DNA reads TGCAGTGCTACTACTACGGGAGAGACCCAGTACTTC.

This clonotype was picked up many times. This rearrangement joins TRBV5-1 to TRBJ2-1, with 9 positions matching TRBD1. Trimming cost V 4 bases and J 7 bases; bases outside gene matches: 12. The length of the CDR3 is 16 residues. Germline lookup yields CDR1 SGHRS and CDR2 YFSETQ. The CDR3 sequence: CASSIMDRGTGNEQFF. The CDR3 nucleotides are TGCGCCAGCAGCATAATGGACAGGGGTACCGGGAATGAGCAGTTCTTC. The complete variable domain, with remaining parts taken from reference TRBV5-1 and TRBJ2-1, reads KAGVTQTPRYLIKTRGQQVTLSCSPISGHRSVSWYQQTPGQGLQFLFEYFSETQRNKGNFPGRFSGRQFSNSRSEMNVSTLELGDSALYLCASSIMDRGTGNEQFFGPGTRLTVL.

Worth noting for this clonotype: The junction departs from germline at one end; a sequencing error may be responsible. This chain uses TRBV3-1 with TRBJ1-2, with 10 bases identical to TRBD1. This CDR3 contains 15 residues. CDR1 is LGHDT, CDR2 YNNKEL, per germline (reference sequence). The CDR3 DNA is TGTGCCAGCAGCCGGGGGACAGGGGCCAACTGTGGCTACACCTTC. Translation gives CASSRGTGANCGYTF.

The table lists this clonotype with many counts. The V and J genes are TRBV6-1 and TRBJ2-1; 11 nucleotides match TRBD1. J lost 6 bases, V lost 2 bases, and 3 bases had no gene match. The germline CDR1 and CDR2 sequences are MNHNS and SASEGT. The CDR3 is made up of 15 amino acids. The CDR3: CASSEWGTGGNEQFF. The CDR3 DNA reads as TGTGCCAGCAGTGAATGGGGGACAGGGGGCAATGAGCAGTTCTTC.

Remarks on this clonotype: A read error may explain this, as a much larger clone is one base away. The gene calls are TRBV5-1 and TRBJ1-1; no clear D gene. This CDR3 contains 15 residues. Looked up from germline, CDR1 is SGHRS and CDR2 is YFSETQ. CDR3 amino acids: CAGSLDGGGGTEAFF. The DNA for the CDR3 is TGCGCCGGCAGCTTGGATGGCGGTGGAGGCACTGAAGCTTTCTTT.

This clonotype was observed at least ten times. The genes are TRBV9 and TRBJ2-7, with D possibly TRBD1 on 6 matching bases. Trimming took off 2 bases at V and 5 bases at J, with 14 bases between the two ends. From germline, CDR1 is SGDLS and CDR2 YYNGEE. This CDR3 is 14 amino acids long. The DNA of the CDR3 is TGTGCCAGCAGCGTTGATCCCAGGGGTAACGAGCAGTACTTC. Protein sequence: CASSVDPRGNEQYF. Complete variable domain (other parts from reference TRBV9 and TRBJ2-7): DSGVTQTPKHLITATGQRVTLRCSPRSGDLSVYWYQQSLDQGLQFLIQYYNGEERAKGNILERFSAQQFPDLHSELNLSSLELGDSALYFCASSVDPRGNEQYFGPGTRLTVT.

This clonotype appeared many times. This rearrangement joins TRBV5-1 to TRBJ2-7; TRBD1 is a possible D gene (6 bases). The CDR3 covers 16 residues. Germline V gene lookup returns CDR1 SGHRS and CDR2 YFSETQ. V lost 0 bases to trimming and J lost 6 bases, with 19 bases between them. The DNA for the CDR3 is TGCGCCAGCAGCTTGGATAGCCTTCGAGGACAGCGCGAGCAGTACTTC. Protein product: CASSLDSLRGQREQYF.

In its sample, this clonotype was seen a few times. A clone one base away is much larger, so this may be a read error. The chain carries TRBV28 and TRBJ1-2; the D is unclear. The CDR3 has 13 residues. Germline CDR1 and CDR2: MDHEN and SYDVKM. V lost 11 bases and J 2 bases, leaving 15 bases between the germline ends. CDR3 protein: CAGYLDINYGYTF. CDR3 bases: TGTGCCGGTTACTTAGACATAAACTATGGCTACACCTTC.